Listed below are T cell receptor beta chains from one sample, sequenced in a study of T cell changes during pregnancy in multiple sclerosis. Libraries were prepared by immunoSEQ multiplex PCR; TCRdb keeps only in-frame clonotypes and omits some of them. The sample has around 75,000 clones; roughly 90% are singletons. Material: CD4+ T cells from peripheral blood mononuclear cells, obtained in the third trimester of pregnancy. The receptors come from a female donor in good health, enrolled as a control in a pregnancy study. The conserved cysteine and the conserved F or W are not part of the CDR3 here. Fields, in order: V gene, clone size, J gene, D gene, CDR3 protein. D genes are given only for firm matches. Clone size is not always given. Where it is, it says once, few, many or a class for expanded clones.

TRBV18	-	TRBJ1-4	-	ASSPDRNEKLF
TRBV6-4	-	TRBJ2-1	TRBD2	ASSLLAGAYNEQF
TRBV9	-	TRBJ1-1	-	ASSVGRGNEAF
TRBV7-3	-	TRBJ2-5	TRBD1	ASSPGQQETQY
TRBV29-1	-	TRBJ2-5	-	SVEDLGQMY
TRBV10-3	-	TRBJ1-2	TRBD1	ASGQGYYGYT
TRBV6-1	-	TRBJ2-1	TRBD1	ATRDRGRDEQF
TRBV5-1	-	TRBJ1-1	-	ASTRSRETEAF
TRBV4-1	-	TRBJ2-1	TRBD2	ASSQGSGGSYNEQF
TRBV5-1	-	TRBJ1-1	-	ASSFRQGNTEAF
TRBV7-8	-	TRBJ1-1	-	ASSLDRQMNTEAF
TRBV19	-	TRBJ2-7	-	ASSTGIYEQY
TRBV9	-	TRBJ2-7	-	ASSAEMTAPYEQY
TRBV7-8	once	TRBJ1-5	-	ASSFGIVASGSNQPQH
TRBV7-6	-	TRBJ2-1	-	ASSPGLVFDEQF
TRBV5-6	-	TRBJ1-5	-	ASSQISRARGQPQH
TRBV4-3	-	TRBJ1-4	TRBD1	ASSLGRDREEKLF
TRBV28	once	TRBJ1-1	-	ASSQGKMNTEAF
TRBV4-2	-	TRBJ1-2	-	ASSLPGEGYGYT
TRBV7-9	-	TRBJ2-7	-	ASSSSRTASSYEQY
TRBV18	-	TRBJ2-3	-	ASSPWSGGTDTQY
TRBV4-1	-	TRBJ2-3	TRBD2	ASSQVLAGVGTQY
TRBV4-3	-	TRBJ1-3	-	ASSPEGVGASGNTIY
TRBV9	-	TRBJ2-7	TRBD2	ASSVVAGGWNEQY
TRBV30	-	TRBJ1-2	-	AWSAGSGYT
TRBV6-5	-	TRBJ2-7	-	ASNPDRSYEQY
TRBV4-1	-	TRBJ1-1	TRBD1	ASSQSGQGSLRTF
TRBV6-5	-	TRBJ2-7	-	ASRSIGDEQY
TRBV18	-	TRBJ2-6	-	ASSPLAQIVSGANVLT
TRBV4-3	-	TRBJ2-2	TRBD1	ASSQGVGGSGELF
TRBV6-5	-	TRBJ2-7	TRBD1	ASSYRDRFYEQY
TRBV30	-	TRBJ1-5	-	AWSGGGLSNQPQH
TRBV19	-	TRBJ2-7	-	ASSIGQNSYEQY
TRBV7-2	-	TRBJ2-5	-	ASSLALGGGLETQY
TRBV7-9	once	TRBJ2-3	TRBD2	ASSLKRGGPTDTQY
TRBV9	-	TRBJ1-3	-	ASSRQTETGNTIY
TRBV30	few	TRBJ1-1	-	AWGGTGLVNTEAF
TRBV7-8	once	TRBJ1-2	TRBD1	ASSHAGGWGGYT
TRBV6-6	-	TRBJ2-1	-	ASSYSGRGAYNEQF
TRBV13	-	TRBJ1-1	TRBD1	ASSYLTGQGTVTEAF
TRBV9	-	TRBJ1-2	TRBD1	ASSSGQGGQRGYGYT
TRBV6-5	once	TRBJ2-5	TRBD1	ASRTGASETQY
TRBV7-2	-	TRBJ1-2	-	ASSLASTSDLNGYT
TRBV7-2	-	TRBJ2-1	TRBD2	ASSPRLAGGWNEQF
TRBV18	-	TRBJ1-2	-	ASSKSAPGPSYGYT
TRBV7-2	-	TRBJ1-4	TRBD1	ASSPRTGGGEKLF
TRBV7-3	-	TRBJ2-1	-	ASSLAPRGEGEQF
TRBV7-2	-	TRBJ1-5	TRBD1	ASSRGQANQPQH
TRBV12-5	-	TRBJ1-1	-	ASGLDQREAF
TRBV5-1	-	TRBJ2-1	TRBD2	ASSLVLAGGYNEQF
TRBV7-2	-	TRBJ2-7	TRBD1	ASRRSPGQASEQY
TRBV18	once	TRBJ1-1	-	ASRDSQNTEAF
TRBV2	-	TRBJ2-2	TRBD1	ASIKDRGGTGELF